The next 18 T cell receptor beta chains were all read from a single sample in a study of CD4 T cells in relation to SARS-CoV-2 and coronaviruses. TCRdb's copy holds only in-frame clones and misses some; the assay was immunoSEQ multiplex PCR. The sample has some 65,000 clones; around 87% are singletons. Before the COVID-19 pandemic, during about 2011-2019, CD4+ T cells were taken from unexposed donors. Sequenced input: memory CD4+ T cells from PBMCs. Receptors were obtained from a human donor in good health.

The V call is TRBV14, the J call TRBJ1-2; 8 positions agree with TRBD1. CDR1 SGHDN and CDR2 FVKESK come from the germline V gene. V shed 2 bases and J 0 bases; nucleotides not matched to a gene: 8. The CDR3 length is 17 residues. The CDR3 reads CASSQNQGAISNYGYTF. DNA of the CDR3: TGTGCCAGCAGCCAAAACCAGGGGGCGATCTCTAACTATGGCTACACCTTC. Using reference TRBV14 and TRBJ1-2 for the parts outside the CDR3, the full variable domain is EAGVTQFPSHSVIEKGQTVTLRCDPISGHDNLYWYRRVMGKEIKFLLHFVKESKQDESGMPNNRFLAERTGGTYSTLKVQPAELEDSGVYFCASSQNQGAISNYGYTFGSGTRLTVV.

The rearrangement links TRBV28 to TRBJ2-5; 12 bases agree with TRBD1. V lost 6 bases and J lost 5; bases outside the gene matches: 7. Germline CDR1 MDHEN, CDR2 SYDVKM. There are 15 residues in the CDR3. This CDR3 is CASSTGTGGAETQYF. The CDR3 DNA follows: TGTGCCAGCAGCACCGGGACAGGGGGCGCGGAGACCCAGTACTTC.

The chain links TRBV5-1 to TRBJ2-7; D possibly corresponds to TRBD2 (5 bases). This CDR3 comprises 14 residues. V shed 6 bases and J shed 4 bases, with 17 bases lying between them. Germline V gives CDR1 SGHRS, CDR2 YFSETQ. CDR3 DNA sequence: TGCGCCAGCACTCCGGAGGACCGCCTGTACGAGCAGTACTTC. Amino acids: CASTPEDRLYEQYF.

CDR3 region: CASWQGPRGTDTQYF. The CDR3 region has the DNA TGTGCCAGCTGGCAGGGGCCGCGGGGCACAGATACGCAGTATTTT. The chain couples TRBV6-1 to TRBJ2-3, with a tentative D call TRBD1 (6 bases). The CDR3 sequence is 15 residues long. Trimming pared 8 bases from V and 1 base from J, leaving 16 bases between. Germline CDR1 reads MNHNS; CDR2 reads SASEGT.

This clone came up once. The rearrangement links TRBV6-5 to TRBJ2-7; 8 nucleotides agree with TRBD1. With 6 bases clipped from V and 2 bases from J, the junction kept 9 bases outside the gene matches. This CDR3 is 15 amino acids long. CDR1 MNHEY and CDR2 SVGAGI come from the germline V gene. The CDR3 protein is CASSPGQGRTYEQYF. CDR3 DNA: TGTGCCAGCAGCCCCGGACAGGGAAGGACCTACGAGCAGTACTTC.

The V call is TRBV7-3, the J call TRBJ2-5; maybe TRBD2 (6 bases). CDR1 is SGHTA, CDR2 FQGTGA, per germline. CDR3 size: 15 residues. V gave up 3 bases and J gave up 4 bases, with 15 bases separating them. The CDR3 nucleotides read TGTGCCAGCAGCTTCCGCGGGTGGGGAGGAGAGACCCAGTACTTC. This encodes CASSFRGWGGETQYF.

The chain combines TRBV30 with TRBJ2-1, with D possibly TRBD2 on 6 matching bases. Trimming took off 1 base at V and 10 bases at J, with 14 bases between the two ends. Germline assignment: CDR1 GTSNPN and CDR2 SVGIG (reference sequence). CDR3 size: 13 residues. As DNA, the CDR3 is TGTGCCTGGAGTGGCGGGGTGCTACTGGAGCAGTTCTTC. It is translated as CAWSGGVLLEQFF.

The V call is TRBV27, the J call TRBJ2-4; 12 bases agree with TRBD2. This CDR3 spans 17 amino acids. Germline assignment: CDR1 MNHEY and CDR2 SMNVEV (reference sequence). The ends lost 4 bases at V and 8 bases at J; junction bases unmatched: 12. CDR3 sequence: CASSSLGAGLAGDIQYF. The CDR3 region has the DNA TGTGCCAGCAGTTCCCTCGGGGCGGGACTAGCGGGTGACATTCAGTACTTC.

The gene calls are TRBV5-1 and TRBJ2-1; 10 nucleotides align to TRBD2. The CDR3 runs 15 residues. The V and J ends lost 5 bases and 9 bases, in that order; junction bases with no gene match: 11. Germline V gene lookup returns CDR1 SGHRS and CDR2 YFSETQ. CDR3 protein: CASREGSGGPGEQFF. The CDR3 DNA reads TGCGCCAGCAGGGAGGGTAGCGGGGGGCCGGGTGAGCAGTTCTTC.

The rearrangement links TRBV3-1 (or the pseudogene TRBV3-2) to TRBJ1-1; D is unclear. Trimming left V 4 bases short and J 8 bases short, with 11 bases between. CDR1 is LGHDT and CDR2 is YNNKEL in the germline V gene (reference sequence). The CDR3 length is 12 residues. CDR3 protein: CASSLTRQEAFF. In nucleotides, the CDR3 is TGTGCCAGCAGCCTTACTAGACAAGAAGCTTTCTTT.

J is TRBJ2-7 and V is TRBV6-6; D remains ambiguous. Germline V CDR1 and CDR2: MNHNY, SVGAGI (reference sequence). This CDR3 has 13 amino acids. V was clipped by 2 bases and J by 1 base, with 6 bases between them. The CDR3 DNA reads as TGTGCCAGCAGTTACAGCAAATCCTACGAGCAGTACTTC. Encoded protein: CASSYSKSYEQYF.

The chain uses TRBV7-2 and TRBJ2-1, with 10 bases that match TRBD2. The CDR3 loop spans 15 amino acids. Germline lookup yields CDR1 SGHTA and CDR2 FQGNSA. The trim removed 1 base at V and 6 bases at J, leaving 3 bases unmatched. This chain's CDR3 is CASSLVAGGSNEQFF. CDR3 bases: TGTGCCAGCAGCTTAGTAGCGGGGGGAAGCAATGAGCAGTTCTTC. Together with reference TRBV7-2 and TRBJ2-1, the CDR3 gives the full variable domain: GAGVSQSPSNKVTEKGKDVELRCDPISGHTALYWYRQSLGQGLEFLIYFQGNSAPDKSGLPSDRFSAERTGGSVSTLTIQRTQQEDSAVYLCASSLVAGGSNEQFFGPGTRLTVL.

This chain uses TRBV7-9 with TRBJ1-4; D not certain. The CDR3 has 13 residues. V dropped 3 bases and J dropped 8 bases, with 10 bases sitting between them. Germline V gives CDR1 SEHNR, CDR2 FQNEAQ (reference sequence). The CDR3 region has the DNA TGTGCCAGCAGCTTGGCCGGAGGGGAAAAACTGTTTTTT. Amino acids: CASSLAGGEKLFF.

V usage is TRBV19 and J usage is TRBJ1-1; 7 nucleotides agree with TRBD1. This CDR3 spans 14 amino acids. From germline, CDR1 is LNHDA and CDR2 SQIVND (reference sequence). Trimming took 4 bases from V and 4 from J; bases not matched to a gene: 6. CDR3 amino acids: CASSTRQGSTEAFF. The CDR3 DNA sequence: TGTGCCAGTAGTACCCGACAGGGATCCACTGAAGCTTTCTTT. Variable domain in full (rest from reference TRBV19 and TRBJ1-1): DGGITQSPKYLFRKEGQNVTLSCEQNLNHDAMYWYRQDPGQGLRLIYYSQIVNDFQKGDIAEGYSVSREKKESFPLTVTSAQKNPTAFYLCASSTRQGSTEAFFGQGTRLTVV.

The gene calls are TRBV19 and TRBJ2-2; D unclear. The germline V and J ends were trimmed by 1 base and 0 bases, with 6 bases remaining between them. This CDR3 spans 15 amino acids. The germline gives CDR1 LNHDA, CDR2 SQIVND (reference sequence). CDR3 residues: CASSIVGANTGELFF. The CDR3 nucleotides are TGTGCCAGTAGTATAGTGGGCGCGAACACCGGGGAGCTGTTTTTT. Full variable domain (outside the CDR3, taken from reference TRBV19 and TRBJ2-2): DGGITQSPKYLFRKEGQNVTLSCEQNLNHDAMYWYRQDPGQGLRLIYYSQIVNDFQKGDIAEGYSVSREKKESFPLTVTSAQKNPTAFYLCASSIVGANTGELFFGEGSRLTVL.

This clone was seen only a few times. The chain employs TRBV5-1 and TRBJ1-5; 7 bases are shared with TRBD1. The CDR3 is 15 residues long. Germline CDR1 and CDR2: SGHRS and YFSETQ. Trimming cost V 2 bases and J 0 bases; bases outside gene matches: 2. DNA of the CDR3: TGCGCCAGCAGCTTACAGGGGTATAGCAATCAGCCCCAGCATTTT. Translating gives CASSLQGYSNQPQHF.

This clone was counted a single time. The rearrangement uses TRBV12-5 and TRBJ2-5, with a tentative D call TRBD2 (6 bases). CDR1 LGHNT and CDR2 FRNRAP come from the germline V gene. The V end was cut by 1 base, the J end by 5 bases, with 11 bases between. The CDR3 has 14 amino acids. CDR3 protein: CASGLGGRGETQYF. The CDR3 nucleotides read TGTGCTAGTGGTTTGGGCGGCCGGGGGGAGACCCAGTACTTC.

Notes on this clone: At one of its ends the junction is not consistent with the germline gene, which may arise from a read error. CDR3 nucleotides: TGTGCCAGCCGGGTCGTCGGGACATCTGCTTACTTC. The encoded protein is CASRVVGTSAYF. The genes are TRBV6-5 and TRBJ1-2; D may be TRBD1 (6 bases). The germline gives CDR1 MNHEY, CDR2 SVGAGI. The CDR3 spans 12 residues.